The 16 T cell receptor beta chains presented below share a single source sample, sequenced in a study of T cell responses to AZD1222 COVID-19 vaccine. Method: immunoSEQ multiplex PCR; TCRdb's copy keeps in-frame clones and lacks some. The table shows roughly 130,000 clones, with about 90% occurring only once. The sequences come from peripheral blood, collected 28 days after the second dose of the MenACWY control vaccine. Receptors were obtained from an adult who received the MenACWY meningococcal vaccine as a control.

The chain employs TRBV5-1 and TRBJ2-7; 7 bases agree with TRBD2. The CDR3 has 14 amino acids. After removal of 5 bases from V and 3 bases from J, the junction contained 8 bases not matched to a gene. Germline values: CDR1 SGHRS, CDR2 YFSETQ. As DNA, the CDR3 is TGCGCCAGCAGGGAGGGACTACCTAGCTACGAGCAGTACTTC. Amino acids: CASREGLPSYEQYF.

The V and J genes are TRBV6-2 or TRBV6-3 and TRBJ2-7; unclear D gene. CDR1 is MNHEY and CDR2 is SVGEGT in the germline V gene. This CDR3 has 15 amino acids. The V end was cut by 5 bases, the J end by 0 bases, with 14 bases between. The CDR3, as DNA: TGTGCCAGCAGTGAGACGTTACTAAGCTCCTACGAGCAGTACTTC. The encoded protein is CASSETLLSSYEQYF.

The chain employs TRBV7-8 and TRBJ1-1; D might be TRBD1 (6 bases). Germline lookup yields CDR1 SGHVS and CDR2 FQNEAQ. V was cut by 5 bases and J by 5 bases, with 18 bases left in between. The length of the CDR3 is 15 residues. The CDR3 nucleotides are TGTGCCAGCAGCCAGGCTTCCGGGGGCAAGACTGAAGCTTTCTTT. Amino acid sequence: CASSQASGGKTEAFF.

The chain is built from TRBV5-1 and TRBJ1-1; the D is unclear. Looked up from germline, CDR1 is SGHRS and CDR2 is YFSETQ. Trimming shortened V by 1 base and J by 4 bases, and 8 bases separated the two germline ends. The CDR3 contains 13 residues. CDR3 protein: CASSLSGVTEAFF. The CDR3 DNA is TGCGCCAGCAGCTTGAGTGGGGTCACTGAAGCTTTCTTT.

The chain recombines TRBV11-2 with TRBJ2-1; no clear D. V was pared by 6 bases and J by 7 bases, with 7 bases between. The CDR3 is 11 amino acids. Germline-derived CDR1 and CDR2 are SGHAT and FQNNGV. This CDR3 is CASSSTNEQFF. Written as DNA, the CDR3 is TGTGCCAGCAGTTCAACTAATGAGCAGTTCTTC. Full variable domain (rest looked up from reference TRBV11-2 and TRBJ2-1): EAGVAQSPRYKIIEKRQSVAFWCNPISGHATLYWYQQILGQGPKLLIQFQNNGVVDDSQLPKDRFSAERLKGVDSTLKIQPAKLEDSAVYLCASSSTNEQFFGPGTRLTVL.

The chain recombines TRBV7-2 with TRBJ1-4; the D gene is possibly TRBD1 (5 bases). This CDR3 has 15 residues. Germline values: CDR1 SGHTA, CDR2 FQGNSA. With 5 bases removed from V and 8 bases from J, the gap between germline ends came to 18 bases. The CDR3 DNA follows: TGTGCCAGCAGCCACGACTGGGGCACTGGGGAAAAACTGTTTTTT. Translated, it gives CASSHDWGTGEKLFF.

The rearrangement links TRBV28 to TRBJ1-2, with D perhaps TRBD1 (6 bases). Trimming stripped 3 bases from V and 0 bases from J, with 14 bases between. The CDR3 is 16 residues long. The germline gives CDR1 MDHEN, CDR2 SYDVKM. This CDR3 is CASSFMRGASNYGYTF. DNA for the CDR3: TGTGCCAGCAGTTTTATGAGGGGGGCTTCTAACTATGGCTACACCTTC.

The CDR3 here is CASSSLATNEKLFF. The CDR3 DNA is TGCGCCAGCAGCTCACTAGCAACTAATGAAAAACTGTTTTTT. The V and J genes are TRBV5-1 and TRBJ1-4, with no clear D. V was pared by 3 bases and J by 0 bases, with 6 bases between. The germline CDR1 and CDR2 sequences are SGHRS and YFSETQ. This CDR3 is built from 14 residues.

V usage is TRBV19 and J usage is TRBJ1-1; 10 bases fit TRBD1. Germline CDR1 reads LNHDA; CDR2 reads SQIVND (reference sequence). The CDR3 sequence is 14 residues long. V lost 9 bases, J lost 6 bases, and 10 bases stayed unmatched. The CDR3 bases are TGTGCCAGCAGGTTGACAGGGGGCAACGCTGAAGCTTTCTTT. Its translation: CASRLTGGNAEAFF.

This chain joins TRBV11-2 and TRBJ2-3; D unclear. Trimming took off 1 base at V and 2 bases at J, with 10 bases between the two ends. This CDR3 spans 15 amino acids. Germline values: CDR1 SGHAT, CDR2 FQNNGV. Here the CDR3 DNA reads TGTGCCAGCAGCTTAGTCCTGGGGTCCACAGATACGCAGTATTTT. Translation gives CASSLVLGSTDTQYF. The variable domain in full, with the rest retrieved from reference TRBV11-2 and TRBJ2-3, is EAGVAQSPRYKIIEKRQSVAFWCNPISGHATLYWYQQILGQGPKLLIQFQNNGVVDDSQLPKDRFSAERLKGVDSTLKIQPAKLEDSAVYLCASSLVLGSTDTQYFGPGTRLTVL.

The rearrangement joins TRBV30 to TRBJ1-5; the D is unclear. Germline CDR1 GTSNPN, CDR2 SVGIG (reference sequence). CDR3 length: 15 amino acids. The V and J ends lost 3 bases and 1 base respectively, with 13 bases between them. The CDR3 spells CAWSYSSGSNQPQHF. The CDR3 bases are TGTGCCTGGAGCTACTCCAGTGGGAGCAATCAGCCCCAGCATTTT.

The rearrangement joins TRBV7-2 to TRBJ1-4, with 7 bases that match TRBD1. V gave up 0 bases and J gave up 5 bases; unmatched junction bases: 6. Per the germline V gene, CDR1 is SGHTA and CDR2 is FQGNSA. The CDR3 sequence is 16 residues long. CDR3 sequence (DNA): TGTGCCAGCAGCTTAGCTTCGGGACAGCCGAATGAAAAACTGTTTTTT. Protein sequence: CASSLASGQPNEKLFF.

As regards this clone: One junction end disagrees with the germline gene, perhaps due to a read error. The V gene is TRBV19, the J gene TRBJ2-3; TRBD2 matches at 9 bases. Germline V gene data show CDR1 as LNHDA and CDR2 as SQIVND (reference sequence). The CDR3 extends over 18 amino acids. The CDR3 bases are TGTGCCAGTAGTATATTTGTGGCTAGCGGGGCCAGCACGGATACGCAGTATTTT. This gives the protein CASSIFVASGASTDTQYF.

The gene calls are TRBV19 and TRBJ1-5; D is uncertain. V dropped 3 bases and J dropped 7 bases, with 7 bases sitting between them. Per germline, CDR1 LNHDA and CDR2 SQIVND (reference sequence). This CDR3 is 12 amino acids long. The CDR3 loop is CASSISAQPQHF. The CDR3 nucleotides read TGTGCCAGTAGTATCTCGGCGCAGCCCCAGCATTTT.

This rearrangement joins TRBV28 to TRBJ2-2; a weak D match, TRBD1 (5 bases). CDR3 length: 13 residues. Germline CDR1 MDHEN, CDR2 SYDVKM. Trimming removed 5 bases from V and 4 bases from J, with 8 bases in between. CDR3 in DNA: TGTGCCAGCAGTAGACAGACCACCGGGGAGCTGTTTTTT. This gives the protein CASSRQTTGELFF.

The chain employs TRBV15 and TRBJ1-4; maybe TRBD1 (5 bases). Germline CDR1 and CDR2: LNHNV and YYDKDF (reference sequence). The CDR3 length is 16 residues. V dropped 0 bases and J dropped 4 bases, with 12 bases sitting between them. The CDR3 here is CATSRDRQGSNEKLFF. As DNA, the CDR3 is TGTGCCACCAGCAGAGATCGCCAGGGCAGTAATGAAAAACTGTTTTTT.